Listed below are T cell receptor beta chains from one sample, sequenced in a study of CD8+CD57+ T cells in acquired aplastic anemia. Each CDR3 protein is one row after TCRdb ran MiXCR on the reads. The repertoire holds 150,000 to 200,000 distinct CDR3 sequences, roughly 43% seen once, with around 3% in the top ten. Material: sorted CD4+, CD8+, or CD8+CD57+ T cells (not recorded which) from PBMCs. These receptors were obtained from a human donor with aplastic anemia. CDR3s include the opening cysteine and the closing phenylalanine or tryptophan. Each record gives: V gene, clone size, D gene, J gene, CDR3 protein, CDR3 DNA. The D gene is left open where the match is weak. Size is omitted from some rows. Given values are once, few, many or a class for expanded clones.

v_gene: TRBV9
abundance: many
d_gene: -
j_gene: TRBJ2-2
CDR3aa: CASSVESLVAGELFF
CDR3nt: TGTGCCAGCAGCGTAGAGTCCCTCGTCGCCGGGGAGCTGTTTTTT

v_gene: TRBV11-2
abundance: -
d_gene: TRBD1
j_gene: TRBJ1-5
CDR3aa: CASSSFGGQGRQPQHF
CDR3nt: TGTGCCAGCAGCTCCTTCGGGGGACAGGGTCGCCAGCCCCAGCATTTT

v_gene: TRBV7-8
abundance: -
d_gene: -
j_gene: TRBJ1-1
CDR3aa: CASSRVGNTEAFF
CDR3nt: TGTGCCAGCAGCCGAGTTGGGAACACTGAAGCTTTCTTT

v_gene: TRBV9
abundance: many
d_gene: TRBD1
j_gene: TRBJ2-1
CDR3aa: CASNRDSRLNEQFF
CDR3nt: TGTGCCAGCAACCGGGACAGCCGCCTTAATGAGCAGTTCTTC

v_gene: TRBV7-8
abundance: many
d_gene: TRBD2
j_gene: TRBJ2-3
CDR3aa: CASSLTRLASTDTQYF
CDR3nt: TGTGCCAGCAGCCTGACGAGACTAGCGAGCACAGATACGCAGTATTTT

v_gene: TRBV7-2
abundance: -
d_gene: -
j_gene: TRBJ2-3
CDR3aa: CASRPGSTDTQYF
CDR3nt: TGTGCCAGCAGGCCCGGAAGCACAGATACGCAGTATTTT

v_gene: TRBV12-3/TRBV12-4
abundance: -
d_gene: -
j_gene: TRBJ2-3
CDR3aa: CASSITVDTDTQYF
CDR3nt: TGTGCCAGCAGCATCACAGTAGACACAGATACGCAGTATTTT

v_gene: TRBV2
abundance: -
d_gene: -
j_gene: TRBJ2-7
CDR3aa: CASSEAAQGGEQYF
CDR3nt: TGTGCCAGCAGTGAAGCGGCACAGGGAGGCGAGCAGTACTTC

v_gene: TRBV5-1
abundance: many
d_gene: -
j_gene: TRBJ1-2
CDR3aa: CASSLGAAEFYGYTF
CDR3nt: TGCGCCAGCAGCTTGGGGGCAGCCGAATTTTATGGCTACACCTTC

v_gene: TRBV20-1
abundance: many
d_gene: TRBD2
j_gene: TRBJ2-3
CDR3aa: CSAWTSADTDTQYF
CDR3nt: TGCAGTGCTTGGACTAGCGCCGACACAGATACGCAGTATTTT

v_gene: TRBV5-4
abundance: many
d_gene: TRBD2
j_gene: TRBJ2-1
CDR3aa: CASSLAVTSGIDEQFF
CDR3nt: TGTGCCAGCAGCTTGGCCGTTACTAGCGGCATAGATGAGCAGTTCTTC

v_gene: TRBV6-2/TRBV6-3
abundance: many
d_gene: -
j_gene: TRBJ2-1
CDR3aa: CASSDRRGEQFF
CDR3nt: TGTGCCAGCAGCGACCGACGGGGAGAGCAGTTCTTC

v_gene: TRBV20-1
abundance: -
d_gene: -
j_gene: TRBJ2-7
CDR3aa: CSARREYEQYF
CDR3nt: TGCAGTGCAAGAAGAGAATACGAGCAGTACTTC

v_gene: TRBV20-1
abundance: -
d_gene: -
j_gene: TRBJ2-5
CDR3aa: CSARGSLGQQETQYF
CDR3nt: TGCAGTGCTAGAGGGTCTCTTGGCCAGCAAGAGACCCAGTACTTC

v_gene: TRBV20-1
abundance: -
d_gene: -
j_gene: TRBJ2-1
CDR3aa: CSALLLIGGEQFF
CDR3nt: TGCAGTGCCCTCCTCCTTATTGGTGGTGAGCAGTTCTTC